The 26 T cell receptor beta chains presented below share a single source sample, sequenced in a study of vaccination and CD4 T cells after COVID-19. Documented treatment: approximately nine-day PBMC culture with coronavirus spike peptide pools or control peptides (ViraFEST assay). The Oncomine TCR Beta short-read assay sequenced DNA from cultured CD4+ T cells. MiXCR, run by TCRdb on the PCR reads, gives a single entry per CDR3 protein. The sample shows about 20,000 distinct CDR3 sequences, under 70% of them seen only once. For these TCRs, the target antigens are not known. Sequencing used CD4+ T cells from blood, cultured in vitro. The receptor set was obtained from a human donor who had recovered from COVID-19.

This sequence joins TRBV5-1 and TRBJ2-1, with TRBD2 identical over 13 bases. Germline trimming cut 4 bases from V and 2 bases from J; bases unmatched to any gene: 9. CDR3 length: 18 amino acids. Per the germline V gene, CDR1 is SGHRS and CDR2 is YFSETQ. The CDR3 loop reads CASSLQGTSGVTYNEQFF. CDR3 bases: TGCGCCAGCAGCCTACAAGGGACTAGCGGGGTTACCTACAATGAGCAGTTCTTC.

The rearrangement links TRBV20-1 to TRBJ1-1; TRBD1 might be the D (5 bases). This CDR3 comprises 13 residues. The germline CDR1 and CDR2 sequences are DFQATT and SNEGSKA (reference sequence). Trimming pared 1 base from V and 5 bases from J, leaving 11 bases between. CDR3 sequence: CSARAVAGTEAFF. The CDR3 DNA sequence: TGCAGTGCTAGAGCCGTGGCAGGGACTGAAGCTTTCTTT.

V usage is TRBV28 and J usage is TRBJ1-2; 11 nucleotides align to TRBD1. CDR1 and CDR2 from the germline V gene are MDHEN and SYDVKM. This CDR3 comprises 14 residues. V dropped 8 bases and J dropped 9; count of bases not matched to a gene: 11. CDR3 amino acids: CASGGGGTGGSYTF. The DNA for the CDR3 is TGTGCCAGCGGCGGAGGGGGGACAGGGGGTAGCTACACCTTC.

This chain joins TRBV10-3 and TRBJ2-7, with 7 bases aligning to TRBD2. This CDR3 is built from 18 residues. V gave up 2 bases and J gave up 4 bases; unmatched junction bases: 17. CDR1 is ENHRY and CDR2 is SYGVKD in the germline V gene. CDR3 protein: CAISEIGGTNYPTYEQYF. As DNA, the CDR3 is TGTGCCATCAGTGAGATTGGAGGGACTAACTACCCAACGTACGAGCAGTACTTC.

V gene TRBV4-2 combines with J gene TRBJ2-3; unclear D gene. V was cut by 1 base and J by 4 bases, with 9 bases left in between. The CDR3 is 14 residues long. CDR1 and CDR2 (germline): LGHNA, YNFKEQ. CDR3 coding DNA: TGTGCCAGCAGCCAAGGGACCTCTGCAGATACGCAGTATTTT. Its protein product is CASSQGTSADTQYF.

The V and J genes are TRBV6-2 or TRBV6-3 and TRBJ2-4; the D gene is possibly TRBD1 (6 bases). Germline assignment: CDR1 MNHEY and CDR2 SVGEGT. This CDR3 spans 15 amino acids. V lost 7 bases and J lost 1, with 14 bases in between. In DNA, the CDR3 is TGTGCCAGCAATCAGGGGCGGGCGGCCAAAAACATTCAGTACTTC. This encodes CASNQGRAAKNIQYF.

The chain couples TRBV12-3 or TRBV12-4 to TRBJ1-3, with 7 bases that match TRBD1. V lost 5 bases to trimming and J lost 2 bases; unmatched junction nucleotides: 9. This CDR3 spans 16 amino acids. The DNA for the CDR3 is TGTGCCAGCAGTCTGTGGGGCAGGGGGACTGGAAACACCATATATTTT. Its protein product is CASSLWGRGTGNTIYF.

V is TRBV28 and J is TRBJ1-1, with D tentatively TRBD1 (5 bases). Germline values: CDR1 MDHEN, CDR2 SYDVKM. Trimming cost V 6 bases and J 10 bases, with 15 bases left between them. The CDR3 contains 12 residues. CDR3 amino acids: CASSPGGRRAFF. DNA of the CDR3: TGTGCCAGCAGCCCCGGGGGAAGGAGAGCTTTCTTT.

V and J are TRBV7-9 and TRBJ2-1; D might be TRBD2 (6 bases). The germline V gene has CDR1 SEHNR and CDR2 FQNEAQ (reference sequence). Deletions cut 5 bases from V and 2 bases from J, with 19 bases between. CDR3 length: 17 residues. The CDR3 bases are TGTGCCAGCAGCGCGGTCCCTATAGGAGGGCCCTACAATGAGCAGTTCTTC. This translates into CASSAVPIGGPYNEQFF.

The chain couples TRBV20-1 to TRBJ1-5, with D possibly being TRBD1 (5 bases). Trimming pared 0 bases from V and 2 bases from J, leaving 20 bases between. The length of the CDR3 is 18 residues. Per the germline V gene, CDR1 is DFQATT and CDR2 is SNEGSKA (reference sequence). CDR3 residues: CSARDIRSGQGGNQPQHF. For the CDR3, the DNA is TGCAGTGCTAGAGATATACGTTCGGGGCAGGGAGGCAATCAGCCCCAGCATTTT.

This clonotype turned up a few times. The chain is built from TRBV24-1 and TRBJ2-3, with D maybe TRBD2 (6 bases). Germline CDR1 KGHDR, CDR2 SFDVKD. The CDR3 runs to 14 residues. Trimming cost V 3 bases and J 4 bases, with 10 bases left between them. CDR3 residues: CATSDPTRSDTQYF. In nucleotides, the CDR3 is TGTGCCACCAGTGATCCGACTAGATCAGATACGCAGTATTTT.

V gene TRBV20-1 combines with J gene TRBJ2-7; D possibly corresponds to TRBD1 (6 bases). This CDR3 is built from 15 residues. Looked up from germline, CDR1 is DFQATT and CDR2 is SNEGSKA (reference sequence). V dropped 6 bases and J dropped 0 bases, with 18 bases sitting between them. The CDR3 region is CSAPNDRMSSYEQYF. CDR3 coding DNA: TGCAGTGCGCCGAACGACAGGATGAGCTCCTACGAGCAGTACTTC.

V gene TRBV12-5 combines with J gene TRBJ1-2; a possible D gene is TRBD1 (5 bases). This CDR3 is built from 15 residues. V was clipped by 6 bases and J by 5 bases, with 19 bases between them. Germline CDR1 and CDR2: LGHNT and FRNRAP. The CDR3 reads CASGPDSAHLYGYTF. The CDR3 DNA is TGTGCTAGTGGCCCTGACAGTGCTCATTTGTATGGCTACACCTTC.

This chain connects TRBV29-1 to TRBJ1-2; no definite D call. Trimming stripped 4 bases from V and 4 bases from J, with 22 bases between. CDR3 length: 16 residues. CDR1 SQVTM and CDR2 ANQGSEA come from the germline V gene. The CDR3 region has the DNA TGCAGCGTTGGAAGAGGAGGTATCCTGGAGGGCTATGGCTACACCTTC. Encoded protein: CSVGRGGILEGYGYTF. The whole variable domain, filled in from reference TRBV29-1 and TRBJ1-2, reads SAVISQKPSRDICQRGTSLTIQCQVDSQVTMMFWYRQQPGQSLTLIATANQGSEATYESGFVIDKFPISRPNLTFSTLTVSNMSPEDSSIYLCSVGRGGILEGYGYTFGSGTRLTVV.

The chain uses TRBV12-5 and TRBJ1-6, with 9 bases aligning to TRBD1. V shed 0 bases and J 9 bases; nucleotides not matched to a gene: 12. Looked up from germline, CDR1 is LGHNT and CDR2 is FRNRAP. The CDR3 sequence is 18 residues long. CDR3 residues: CASGLVRVSDRGFSPLHF. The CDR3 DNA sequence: TGTGCTAGTGGTTTGGTACGAGTCTCGGACAGGGGATTTTCACCCCTCCACTTT.

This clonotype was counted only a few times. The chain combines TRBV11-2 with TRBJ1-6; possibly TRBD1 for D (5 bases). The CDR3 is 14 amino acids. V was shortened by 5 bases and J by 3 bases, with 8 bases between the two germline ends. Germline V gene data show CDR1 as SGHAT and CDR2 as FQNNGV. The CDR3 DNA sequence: TGTGCCAGCAGCCCGGGGGGCTATAATTCACCCCTCCACTTT. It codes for CASSPGGYNSPLHF. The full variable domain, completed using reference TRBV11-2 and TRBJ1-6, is EAGVAQSPRYKIIEKRQSVAFWCNPISGHATLYWYQQILGQGPKLLIQFQNNGVVDDSQLPKDRFSAERLKGVDSTLKIQPAKLEDSAVYLCASSPGGYNSPLHFGNGTRLTVT.

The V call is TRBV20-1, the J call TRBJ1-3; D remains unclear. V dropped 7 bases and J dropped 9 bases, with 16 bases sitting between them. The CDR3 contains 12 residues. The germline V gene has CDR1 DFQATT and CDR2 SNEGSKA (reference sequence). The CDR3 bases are TGCAGTGTTCCCCGGGAGGGAGGCACCATATATTTT. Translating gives CSVPREGGTIYF.

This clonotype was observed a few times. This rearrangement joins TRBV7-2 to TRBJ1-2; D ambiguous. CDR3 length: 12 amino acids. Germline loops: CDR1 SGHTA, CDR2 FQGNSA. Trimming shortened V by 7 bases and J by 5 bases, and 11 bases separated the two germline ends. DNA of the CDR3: TGTGCCAGCACTATAATGAAGTATGGCTACACCTTC. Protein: CASTIMKYGYTF.

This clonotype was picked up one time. CDR3 protein: CASSGIRSESSYEQYF. CDR3 DNA: TGTGCCAGCAGCGGGATTAGAAGCGAGAGCTCCTACGAGCAGTACTTC. The V call is TRBV7-8, the J call TRBJ2-7; D is undetermined. The CDR3 sequence is 16 residues long. Trimming removed 5 bases at V and 0 bases at J, with 17 bases between. Germline V gives CDR1 SGHVS, CDR2 FQNEAQ. Using reference TRBV7-8 and TRBJ2-7 for the parts outside the CDR3, the full variable domain is GAGVSQSPRYKVAKRGQDVALRCDPISGHVSLFWYQQALGQGPEFLTYFQNEAQLDKSGLPSDRFFAERPEGSVSTLKIQRTQQEDSAVYLCASSGIRSESSYEQYFGPGTRLTVT.

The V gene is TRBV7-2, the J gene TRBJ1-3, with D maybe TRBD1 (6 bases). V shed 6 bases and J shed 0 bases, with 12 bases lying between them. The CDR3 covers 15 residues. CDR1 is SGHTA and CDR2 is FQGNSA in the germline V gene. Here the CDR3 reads CASRGTPSSGNTIYF. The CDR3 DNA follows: TGTGCCAGCAGGGGGACACCGAGCTCTGGAAACACCATATATTTT.

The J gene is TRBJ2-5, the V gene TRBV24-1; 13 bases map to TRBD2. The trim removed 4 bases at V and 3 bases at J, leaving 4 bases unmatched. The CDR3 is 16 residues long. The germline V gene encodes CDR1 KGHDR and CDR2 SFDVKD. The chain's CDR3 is CATSDPGTSGKETQYF. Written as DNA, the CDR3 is TGTGCCACCAGTGACCCCGGGACTAGCGGGAAAGAGACCCAGTACTTC.

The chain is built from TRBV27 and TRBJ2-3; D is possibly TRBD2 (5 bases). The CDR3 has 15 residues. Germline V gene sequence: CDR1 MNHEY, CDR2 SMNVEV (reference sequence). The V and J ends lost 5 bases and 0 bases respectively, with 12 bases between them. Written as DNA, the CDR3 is TGTGCCAGCAGTCCAAGCGGATATAGCACAGATACGCAGTATTTT. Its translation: CASSPSGYSTDTQYF.

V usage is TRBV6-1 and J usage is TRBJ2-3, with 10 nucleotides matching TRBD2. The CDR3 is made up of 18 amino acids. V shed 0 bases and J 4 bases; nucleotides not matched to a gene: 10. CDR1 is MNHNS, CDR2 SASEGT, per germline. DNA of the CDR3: TGTGCCAGCAGTGAAGCGCGAAAAGCGGGAGGGCGCGCAGATACGCAGTATTTT. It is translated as CASSEARKAGGRADTQYF.

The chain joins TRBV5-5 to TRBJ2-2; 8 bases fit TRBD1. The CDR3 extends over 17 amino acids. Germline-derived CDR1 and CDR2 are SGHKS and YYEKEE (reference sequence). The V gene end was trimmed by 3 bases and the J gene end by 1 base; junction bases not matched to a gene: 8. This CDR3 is CASSSTWGTGNTGELFF. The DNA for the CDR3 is TGTGCCAGCAGCTCGACGTGGGGGACAGGGAACACCGGGGAGCTGTTTTTT.

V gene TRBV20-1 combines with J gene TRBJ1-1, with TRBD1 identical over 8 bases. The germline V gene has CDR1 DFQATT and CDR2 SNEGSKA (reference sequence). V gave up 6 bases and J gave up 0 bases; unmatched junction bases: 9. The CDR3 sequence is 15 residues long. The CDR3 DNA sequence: TGCAGTGCCAGGAAGCAGGGGGCCATGAACACTGAAGCTTTCTTT. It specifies CSARKQGAMNTEAFF.

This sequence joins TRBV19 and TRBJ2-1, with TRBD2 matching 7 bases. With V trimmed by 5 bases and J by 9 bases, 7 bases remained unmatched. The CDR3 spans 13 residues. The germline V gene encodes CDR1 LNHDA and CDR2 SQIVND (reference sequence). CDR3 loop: CASSLGEGREQFF. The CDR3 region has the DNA TGTGCCAGTAGTTTGGGGGAGGGCCGTGAGCAGTTCTTC.